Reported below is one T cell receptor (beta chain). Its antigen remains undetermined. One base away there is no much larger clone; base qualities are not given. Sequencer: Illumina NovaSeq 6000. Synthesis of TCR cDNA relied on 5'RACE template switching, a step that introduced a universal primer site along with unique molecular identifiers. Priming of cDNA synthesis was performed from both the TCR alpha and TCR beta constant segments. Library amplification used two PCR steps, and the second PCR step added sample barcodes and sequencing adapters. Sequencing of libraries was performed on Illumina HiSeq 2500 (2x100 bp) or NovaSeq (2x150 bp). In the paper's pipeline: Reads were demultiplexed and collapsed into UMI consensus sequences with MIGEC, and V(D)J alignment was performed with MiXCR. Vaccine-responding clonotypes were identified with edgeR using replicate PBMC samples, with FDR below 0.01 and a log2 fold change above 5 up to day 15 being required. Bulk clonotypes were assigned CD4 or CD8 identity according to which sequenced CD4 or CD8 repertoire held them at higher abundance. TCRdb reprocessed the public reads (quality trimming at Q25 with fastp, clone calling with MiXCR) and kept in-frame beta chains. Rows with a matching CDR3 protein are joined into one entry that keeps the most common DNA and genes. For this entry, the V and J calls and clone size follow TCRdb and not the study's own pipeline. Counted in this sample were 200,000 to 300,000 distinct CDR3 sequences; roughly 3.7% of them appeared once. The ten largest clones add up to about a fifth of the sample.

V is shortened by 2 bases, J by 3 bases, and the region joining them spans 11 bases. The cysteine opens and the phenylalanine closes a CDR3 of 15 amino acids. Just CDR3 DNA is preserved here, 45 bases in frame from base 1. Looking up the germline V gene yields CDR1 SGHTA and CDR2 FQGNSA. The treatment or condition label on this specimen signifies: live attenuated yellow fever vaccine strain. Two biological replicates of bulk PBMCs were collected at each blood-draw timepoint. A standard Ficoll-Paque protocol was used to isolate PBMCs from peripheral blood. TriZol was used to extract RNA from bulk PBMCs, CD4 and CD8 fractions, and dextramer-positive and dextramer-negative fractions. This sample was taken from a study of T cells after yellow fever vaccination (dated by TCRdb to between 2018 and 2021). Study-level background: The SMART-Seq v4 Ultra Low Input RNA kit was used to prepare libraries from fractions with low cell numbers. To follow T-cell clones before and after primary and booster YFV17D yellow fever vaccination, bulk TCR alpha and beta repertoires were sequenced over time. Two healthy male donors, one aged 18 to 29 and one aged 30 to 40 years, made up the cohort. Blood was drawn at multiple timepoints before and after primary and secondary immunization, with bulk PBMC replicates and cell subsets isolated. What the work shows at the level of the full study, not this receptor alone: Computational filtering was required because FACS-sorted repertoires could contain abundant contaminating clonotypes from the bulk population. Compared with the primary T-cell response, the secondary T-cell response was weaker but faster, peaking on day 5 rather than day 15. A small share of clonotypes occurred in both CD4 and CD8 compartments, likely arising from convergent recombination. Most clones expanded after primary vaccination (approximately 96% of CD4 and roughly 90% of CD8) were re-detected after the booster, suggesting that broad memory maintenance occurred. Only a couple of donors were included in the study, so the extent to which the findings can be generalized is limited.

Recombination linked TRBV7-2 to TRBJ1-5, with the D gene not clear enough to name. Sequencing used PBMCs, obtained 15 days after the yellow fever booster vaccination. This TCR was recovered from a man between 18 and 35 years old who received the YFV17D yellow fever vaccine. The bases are TGTGCCAGCAGCTTAACTATCGGGGTCAATCAGCCCCAGCATTTT. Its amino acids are CASSLTIGVNQPQHF.